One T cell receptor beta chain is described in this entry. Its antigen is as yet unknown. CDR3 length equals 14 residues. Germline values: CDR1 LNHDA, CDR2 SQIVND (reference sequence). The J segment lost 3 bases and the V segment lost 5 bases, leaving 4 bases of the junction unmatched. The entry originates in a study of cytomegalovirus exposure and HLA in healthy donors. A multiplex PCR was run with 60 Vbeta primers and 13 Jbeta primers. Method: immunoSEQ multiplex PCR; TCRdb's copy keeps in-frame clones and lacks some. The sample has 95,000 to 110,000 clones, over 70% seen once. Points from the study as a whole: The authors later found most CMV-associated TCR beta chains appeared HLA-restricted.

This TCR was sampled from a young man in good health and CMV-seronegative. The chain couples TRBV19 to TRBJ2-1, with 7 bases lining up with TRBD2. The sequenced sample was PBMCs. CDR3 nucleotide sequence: TGTGCCAGTAGTCCGCCGGGGGGCTACAATGAGCAGTTCTTC. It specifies CASSPPGGYNEQFF.